This T cell receptor beta chain was captured by sequencing in a study of T cells after yellow fever vaccination. Study-wide context: The SMART-Seq v4 Ultra Low Input method served to prepare the low-cell-number fractions. Broader study findings: Boosting was followed by the reappearance of most primary-vaccination clones (approximately 95% CD4, 70% to 90% CD8). The CD4 compartment and the CD8 compartment contained a small share of clonotypes in common.

This clonotype has only a few counts. Its antigen is as yet unknown. V gave up 5 bases and J gave up 0 bases, with 18 bases separating them. Germline CDR1 and CDR2: DFQATT and SNEGSKA (reference sequence). This CDR3 spans 16 amino acids. Production of TCR cDNA was by 5'RACE template switching, which also added a universal primer site and UMIs. TCRdb redid the calling of the 5' RACE reads with MiXCR, one entry per CDR3 protein. The top ten clones hold roughly a fifth of a sample with around 310,000 distinct CDR3 sequences, 3.5% to 5% of them seen once. This sequence was found in a man between 18 and 35 years old who received the YFV17D yellow fever vaccine. The V call is TRBV20-1, the J call TRBJ2-3; either TRBD1 or TRBD2 may fit D (5 bases each). This specimen consisted of PBMCs, obtained 15 days after the yellow fever booster vaccination. CDR3 DNA: TGCAGTGCTCCCCGGGCAAGAGGGGCTAGCACAGATACGCAGTATTTT. Translating it yields CSAPRARGASTDTQYF.